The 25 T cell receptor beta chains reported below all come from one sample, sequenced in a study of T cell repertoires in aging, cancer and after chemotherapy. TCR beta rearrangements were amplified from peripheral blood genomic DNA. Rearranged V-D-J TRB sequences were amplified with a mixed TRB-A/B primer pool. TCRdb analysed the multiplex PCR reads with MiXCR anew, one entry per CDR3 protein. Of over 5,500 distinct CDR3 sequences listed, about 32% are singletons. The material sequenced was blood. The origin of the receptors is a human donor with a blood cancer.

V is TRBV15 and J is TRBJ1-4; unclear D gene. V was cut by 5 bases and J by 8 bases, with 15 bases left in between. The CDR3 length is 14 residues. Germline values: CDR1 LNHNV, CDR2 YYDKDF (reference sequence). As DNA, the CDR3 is TGTGCCACCAGCGGGTGGGGATTAGGGGAAAAACTGTTTTTT. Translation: CATSGWGLGEKLFF. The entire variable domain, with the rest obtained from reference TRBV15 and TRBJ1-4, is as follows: DAMVIQNPRYQVTQFGKPVTLSCSQTLNHNVMYWYQQKSSQAPKLLFHYYDKDFNNEADTPDNFQSRRPNTSFCFLDIRSPGLGDTAMYLCATSGWGLGEKLFFGSGTQLSVL.

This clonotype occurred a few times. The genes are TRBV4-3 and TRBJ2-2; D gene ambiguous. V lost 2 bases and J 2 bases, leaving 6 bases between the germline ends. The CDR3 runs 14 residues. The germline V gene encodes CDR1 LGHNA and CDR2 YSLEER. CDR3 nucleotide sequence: TGCGCCAGCAGCCAAAGAGTTAACACCGGGGAGCTGTTTTTT. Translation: CASSQRVNTGELFF.

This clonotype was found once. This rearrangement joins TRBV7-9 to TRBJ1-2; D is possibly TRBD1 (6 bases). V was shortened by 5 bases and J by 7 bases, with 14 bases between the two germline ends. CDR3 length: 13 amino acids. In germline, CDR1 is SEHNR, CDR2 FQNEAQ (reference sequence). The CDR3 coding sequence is TGTGCCAGCAGCGCCGGGGGCACCGGTGGCTACACCTTC. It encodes CASSAGGTGGYTF.

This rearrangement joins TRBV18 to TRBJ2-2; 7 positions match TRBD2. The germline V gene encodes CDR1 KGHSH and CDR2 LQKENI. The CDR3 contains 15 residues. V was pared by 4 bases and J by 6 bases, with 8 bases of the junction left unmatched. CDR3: CASSREGPRSGELFF. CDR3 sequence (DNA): TGTGCCAGCTCACGGGAGGGCCCTCGGTCCGGGGAGCTGTTTTTT.

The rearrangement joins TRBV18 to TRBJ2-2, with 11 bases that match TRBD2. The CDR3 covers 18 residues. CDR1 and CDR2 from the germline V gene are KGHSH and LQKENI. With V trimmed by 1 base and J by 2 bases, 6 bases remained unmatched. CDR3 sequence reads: CASSPQGTSGLNTGELFF. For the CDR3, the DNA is TGTGCCAGCTCACCACAGGGGACTAGCGGACTCAACACCGGGGAGCTGTTTTTT.

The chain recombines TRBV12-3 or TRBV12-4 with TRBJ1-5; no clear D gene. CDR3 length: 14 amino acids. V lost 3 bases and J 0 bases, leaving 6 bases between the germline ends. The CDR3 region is CASSFTSSNQPQHF. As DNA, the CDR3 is TGTGCCAGCAGTTTTACGTCTAGCAATCAGCCCCAGCATTTT.

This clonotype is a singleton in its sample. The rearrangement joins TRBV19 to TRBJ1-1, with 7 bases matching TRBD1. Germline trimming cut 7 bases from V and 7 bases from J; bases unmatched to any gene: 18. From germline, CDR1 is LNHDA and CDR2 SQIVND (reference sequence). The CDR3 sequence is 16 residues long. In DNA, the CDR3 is TGTGCCAGTAATCGGCGGACAGGACCTACTCACATTGAAGCTTTCTTT. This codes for CASNRRTGPTHIEAFF. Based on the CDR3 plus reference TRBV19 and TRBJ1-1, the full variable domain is DGGITQSPKYLFRKEGQNVTLSCEQNLNHDAMYWYRQDPGQGLRLIYYSQIVNDFQKGDIAEGYSVSREKKESFPLTVTSAQKNPTAFYLCASNRRTGPTHIEAFFGQGTRLTVV.

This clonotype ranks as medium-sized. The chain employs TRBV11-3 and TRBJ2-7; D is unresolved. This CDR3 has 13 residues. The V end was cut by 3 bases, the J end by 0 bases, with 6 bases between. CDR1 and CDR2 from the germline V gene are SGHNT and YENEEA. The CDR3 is CASSFRSSYEQYF. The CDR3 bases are TGTGCCAGCAGCTTTAGAAGCTCCTACGAGCAGTACTTC.

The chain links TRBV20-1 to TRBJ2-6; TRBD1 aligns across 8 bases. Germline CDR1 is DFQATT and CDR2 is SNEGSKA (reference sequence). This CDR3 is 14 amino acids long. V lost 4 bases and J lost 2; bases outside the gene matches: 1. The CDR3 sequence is CSATQGAGANVLTF. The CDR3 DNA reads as TGCAGTGCTACACAGGGGGCTGGGGCCAACGTCCTGACTTTC.

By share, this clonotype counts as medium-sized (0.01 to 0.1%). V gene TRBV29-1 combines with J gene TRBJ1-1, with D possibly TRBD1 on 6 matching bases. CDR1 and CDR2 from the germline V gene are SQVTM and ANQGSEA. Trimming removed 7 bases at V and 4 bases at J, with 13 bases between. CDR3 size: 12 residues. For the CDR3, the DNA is TGCAGCGCGAACAGGGTTCCCACTGAAGCTTTCTTT. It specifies CSANRVPTEAFF. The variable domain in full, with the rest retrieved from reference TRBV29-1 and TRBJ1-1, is SAVISQKPSRDICQRGTSLTIQCQVDSQVTMMFWYRQQPGQSLTLIATANQGSEATYESGFVIDKFPISRPNLTFSTLTVSNMSPEDSSIYLCSANRVPTEAFFGQGTRLTVV.

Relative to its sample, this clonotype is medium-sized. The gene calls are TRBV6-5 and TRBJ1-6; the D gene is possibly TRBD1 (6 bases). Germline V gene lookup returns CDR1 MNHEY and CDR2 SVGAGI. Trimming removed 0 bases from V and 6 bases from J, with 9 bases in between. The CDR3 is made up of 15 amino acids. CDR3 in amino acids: CASSYSGTFNSPLHF. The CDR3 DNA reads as TGTGCCAGCAGTTACTCCGGGACATTTAATTCACCCCTCCACTTT.

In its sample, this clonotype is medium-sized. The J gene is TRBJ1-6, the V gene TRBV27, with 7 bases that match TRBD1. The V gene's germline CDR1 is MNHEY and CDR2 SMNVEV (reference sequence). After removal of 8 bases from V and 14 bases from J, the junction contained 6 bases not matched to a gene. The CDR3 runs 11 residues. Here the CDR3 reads CASGTGDTLHF. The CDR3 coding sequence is TGTGCCAGCGGAACAGGGGATACCCTCCACTTT.

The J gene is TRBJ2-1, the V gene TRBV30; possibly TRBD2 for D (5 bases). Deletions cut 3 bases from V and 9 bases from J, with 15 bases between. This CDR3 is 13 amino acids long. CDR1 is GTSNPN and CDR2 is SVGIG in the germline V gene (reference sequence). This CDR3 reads CAWSFRPRGEQFF. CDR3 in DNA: TGTGCCTGGAGCTTCCGACCTCGGGGTGAGCAGTTCTTC.

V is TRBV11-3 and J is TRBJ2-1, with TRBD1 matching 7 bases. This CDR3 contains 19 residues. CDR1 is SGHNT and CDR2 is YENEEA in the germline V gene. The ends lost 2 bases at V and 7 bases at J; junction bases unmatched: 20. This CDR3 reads CASSLFTFRQDRVVNEQFF. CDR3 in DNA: TGTGCCAGCAGCTTATTTACCTTTAGGCAAGACAGGGTGGTAAATGAGCAGTTCTTC. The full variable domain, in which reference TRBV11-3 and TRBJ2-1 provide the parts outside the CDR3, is EAGVVQSPRYKIIEKKQPVAFWCNPISGHNTLYWYLQNLGQGPELLIRYENEEAVDDSQLPKDRFSAERLKGVDSTLKIQPAELGDSAVYLCASSLFTFRQDRVVNEQFFGPGTRLTVL.

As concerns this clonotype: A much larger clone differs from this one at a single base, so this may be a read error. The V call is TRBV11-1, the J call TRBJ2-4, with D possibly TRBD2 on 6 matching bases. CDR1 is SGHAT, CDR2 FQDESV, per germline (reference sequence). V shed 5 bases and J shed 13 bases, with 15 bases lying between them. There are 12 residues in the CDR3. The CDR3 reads CASSLRGREQYF. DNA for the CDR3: TGTGCCAGCAGCCTCCGGGGCCGGGAGCAGTACTTC.

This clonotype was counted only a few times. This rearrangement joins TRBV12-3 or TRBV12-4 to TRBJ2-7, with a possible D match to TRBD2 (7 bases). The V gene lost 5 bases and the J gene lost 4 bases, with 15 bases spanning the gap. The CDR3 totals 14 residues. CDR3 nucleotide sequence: TGTGCCAGCAGTCCCGCCGGGGGGCCGTACGAGCAGTACTTC. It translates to CASSPAGGPYEQYF.

The CDR3 region has the DNA TGTGCCAGCACTCCCCACAAGGCGGGGGGGGTCGGGAGCAATCAGCCCCAGCATTTT. Amino acids: CASTPHKAGGVGSNQPQHF. The chain links TRBV6-5 to TRBJ1-5; D is possibly TRBD1 (5 bases). Germline CDR1 reads MNHEY; CDR2 reads SVGAGI. The CDR3 totals 19 residues. Deletions cut 7 bases from V and 1 base from J, with 26 bases between.

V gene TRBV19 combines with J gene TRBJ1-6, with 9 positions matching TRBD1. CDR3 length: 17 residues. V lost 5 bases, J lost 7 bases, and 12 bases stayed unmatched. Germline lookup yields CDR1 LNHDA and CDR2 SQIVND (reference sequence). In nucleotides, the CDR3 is TGTGCCAGTAGTCTCCACCGGGACAGGGTCAGAAATTCACCCCTCCACTTT. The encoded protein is CASSLHRDRVRNSPLHF.

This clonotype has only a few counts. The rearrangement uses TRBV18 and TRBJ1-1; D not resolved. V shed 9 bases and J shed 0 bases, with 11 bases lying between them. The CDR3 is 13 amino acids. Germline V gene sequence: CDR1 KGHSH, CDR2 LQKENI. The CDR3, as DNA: TGTGCCAGTAAACAGCCCATGAACACTGAAGCTTTCTTT. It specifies CASKQPMNTEAFF.

Here the CDR3 reads CASSYSLQGSAYNEQFF. CDR3 nucleotide sequence: TGTGCCAGCAGTTACTCGTTACAGGGCAGCGCCTACAATGAGCAGTTCTTC. The gene calls are TRBV6-5 and TRBJ2-1; D is possibly TRBD1 (6 bases). Trimming pared 0 bases from V and 2 bases from J, leaving 14 bases between. Germline CDR1 is MNHEY and CDR2 is SVGAGI. The CDR3 is 17 residues long.

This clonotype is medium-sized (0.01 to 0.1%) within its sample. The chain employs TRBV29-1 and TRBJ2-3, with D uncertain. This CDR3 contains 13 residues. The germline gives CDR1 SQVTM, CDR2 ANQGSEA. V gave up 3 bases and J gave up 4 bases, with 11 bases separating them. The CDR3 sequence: CSVEVKAPDTQYF. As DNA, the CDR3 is TGCAGCGTTGAGGTGAAGGCCCCAGATACGCAGTATTTT.

The CDR3 sequence: CASSPSLGRTDTQYF. The CDR3 DNA sequence: TGTGCCAGCAGCCCATCGCTGGGGCGAACAGATACGCAGTATTTT. The chain joins TRBV7-2 to TRBJ2-3; a possible D gene is TRBD1 (5 bases). CDR3 length equals 15 residues. Trimming pared 5 bases from V and 3 bases from J, leaving 15 bases between. CDR1 and CDR2 from the germline V gene are SGHTA and FQGNSA.

The CDR3 region has the DNA TGTGCCAGCAGTCAAAACTACAATGAGCAGTTCTTC. Protein sequence: CASSQNYNEQFF. The chain is built from TRBV27 and TRBJ2-1; no definite D call. From germline, CDR1 is MNHEY and CDR2 SMNVEV (reference sequence). CDR3 length equals 12 residues. V lost 5 bases and J 3 bases, leaving 5 bases between the germline ends.

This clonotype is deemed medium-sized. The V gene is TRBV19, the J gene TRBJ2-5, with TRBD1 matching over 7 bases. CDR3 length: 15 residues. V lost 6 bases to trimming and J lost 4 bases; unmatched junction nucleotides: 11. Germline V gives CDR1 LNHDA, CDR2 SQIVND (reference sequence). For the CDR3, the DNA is TGTGCCAGTAGCGCCCTCCGGACAGGAGGAGAGACCCAGTACTTC. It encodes CASSALRTGGETQYF.

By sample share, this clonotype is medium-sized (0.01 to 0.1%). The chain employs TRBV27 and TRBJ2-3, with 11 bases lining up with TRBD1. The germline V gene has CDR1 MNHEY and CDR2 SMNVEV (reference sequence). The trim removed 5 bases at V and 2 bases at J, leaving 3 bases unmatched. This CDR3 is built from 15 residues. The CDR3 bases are TGTGCCAGCAGTCCGGGACAGGGGGTCACAGATACGCAGTATTTT. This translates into CASSPGQGVTDTQYF.